This T cell receptor beta chain was observed in a study of CD8 T cells in ankylosing spondylitis. This CDR3 region has 14 residues. V was trimmed by 0 bases and J by 4 bases, leaving 7 bases between them. The germline gives CDR1 ENHRY, CDR2 SYGVKD. A single record per CDR3 protein comes from TCRdb applying MiXCR to the 5' RACE reads. Of 250,000 or so distinct CDR3 sequences in the sample, roughly 25% were seen once. The chain recombines TRBV10-3 with TRBJ2-1, with D hard to call. The clonotype comes from a male donor with ankylosing spondylitis or in good health (not recorded which). The sample consisted of blood, either unsorted or a sorted T cell fraction (not recorded which). The DNA of the CDR3 is TGTGCCATCAGTGAGTCGGGCGGATACAATGAGCAGTTCTTC. This sequence encodes CAISESGGYNEQFF.